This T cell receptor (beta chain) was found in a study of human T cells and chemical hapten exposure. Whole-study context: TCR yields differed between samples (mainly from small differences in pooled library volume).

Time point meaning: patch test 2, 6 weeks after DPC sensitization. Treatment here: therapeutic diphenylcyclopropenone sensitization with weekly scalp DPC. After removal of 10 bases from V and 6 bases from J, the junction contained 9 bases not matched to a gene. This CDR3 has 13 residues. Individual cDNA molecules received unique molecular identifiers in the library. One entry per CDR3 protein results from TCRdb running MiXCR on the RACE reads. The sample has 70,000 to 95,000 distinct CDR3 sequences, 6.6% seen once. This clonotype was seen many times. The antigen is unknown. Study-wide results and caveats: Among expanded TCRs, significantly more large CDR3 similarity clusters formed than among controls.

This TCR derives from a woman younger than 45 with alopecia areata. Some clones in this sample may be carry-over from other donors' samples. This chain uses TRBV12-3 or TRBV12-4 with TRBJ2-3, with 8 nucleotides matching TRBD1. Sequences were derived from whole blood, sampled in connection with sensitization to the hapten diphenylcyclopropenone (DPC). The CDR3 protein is CATLQQGEDTQYF. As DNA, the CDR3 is TGTGCCACCCTGCAACAGGGGGAGGATACGCAGTATTTT.